Below, one T cell receptor (beta chain) is given with its context. There is no known antigen for this receptor. Qualities for individual bases were not recorded, and no much larger clone is one base off. The data were taken from a study of shared T cell receptors in the human thymus (dated by TCRdb to the early 2020s). Background for the entire study: The study investigated the way shared, self-reactive T-cell receptor alpha chains are produced in the human thymus.

Library construction relied on the immunoSEQ multiplex PCR assay. TCRdb obtained this table from immuneACCESS and retained in-frame rearrangements with V and J assigned. These tables miss some clones; where compared with another copy, unresolved V genes account for less than half of the shortfall, and the remainder is unexplained. Counted in this sample were some 660,000 clones; around 87% of them appeared once. 0.0094% of the sample is in the top ten clones. The same data also went into a second study, on human thymus T cells. The second investigation adds: Donors were immunologically healthy infants undergoing open corrective cardiac surgery for congenital heart defects in Finland. Thymus tissue was obtained as surgical resects removed during corrective cardiac surgery. Both the thymic and the peripheral blood repertoires appeared to show biased V and J gene segment usage. The related research reported highly overlapping thymic TCR repertoires among unrelated individuals. TCR alpha and beta repertoires from seven to nine infant thymus samples and four related peripheral blood samples were characterized in the study. The infant donors were about 7 to 244 days old, and the cohort included more than five males and two females. Thymocytes were mechanically released from the tissue and were stored as pellets of about 9.5-31 million cells at -70 degrees C. A QIAsymphony instrument was used to extract genomic DNA from the frozen cell pellets. TCRB and TCRAD loci were amplified from a standardized quantity of quality-controlled genomic DNA using the immunoSEQ multiplex PCR assay. The amplicons spanned the V(D)J region and were long enough to cover the CDR3 and allow V and J genes to be identified. The commercial immunoSEQ service was used to sequence amplicons on an Illumina platform. Primer bias and sequencing errors were corrected using previously described methods, and TCRAD and TCRB definitions followed the IMGT database. Repertoires were analysed with immunoSEQ Analyzer 3.0 and VDJTools, covering basic statistics, V/J segment usage, diversity estimates, rarefaction and pairwise overlap. Chao1, ChaoE, Efron-Thisted, Shannon and inverse Simpson indices were used to estimate diversity, which was also estimated on datasets down-sampled to the smallest sample. Repertoire overlap was determined by strict matching of CDR3 nucleotide sequence, V gene and J gene, and Jaccard-based multidimensional scaling clustering was applied. On average, approximately 800,000 unique TCRB clonotypes were obtained from thymus samples, compared with approximately 80,000 from blood samples.

This TCR came from a boy in the first two years of life with a congenital heart defect. Donor details come from another sample of the same person, matched by shared clones. Sequencing used thymocytes.

Read as DNA, the sequence is TGTGCCAGTGGGACAGGAGAGAACACTGAAGCTTTCTTT. Translated, it gives CASGTGENTEAFF. The chain couples TRBV28 to TRBJ1-1, with 8 junctional bases fitting TRBD1. The germline V gene yields MDHEN for CDR1 and SYDVKM for CDR2. The CDR3 covers 13 residues, taking in both the cysteine and the phenylalanine. Only the CDR3 DNA stays, 39 bases, in frame from base 1. V has 9 bases trimmed and J has 1 base trimmed; junction bases matching no gene number 4.